A selection of T cell receptor beta chains follows, all from one sample in a study of blood T cell repertoires in COVID-19. Measured with immunoSEQ multiplex PCR; TCRdb has only the in-frame clones, and not every one. The data hold 200,000 to 250,000 clones, with 70% to 90% observed a single time. Material: peripheral blood. The receptors originated from a woman aged 40 to 49 with acute or convalescent COVID-19. The CDR3 runs from the conserved cysteine through the conserved F or W. The D gene is left open where the match is weak. The listing skips clone size in some rows; elsewhere it reads once, few, many or a size class.

V gene: TRBV5-1; CDR3 length: 16; J gene: TRBJ1-1; D gene: NA; clone size: NA; CDR3 DNA: TGCGCCAGCAGCTCCCACCCGAGTCGGGGGAACACTGAAGCTTTCTTT; CDR3 protein: CASSSHPSRGNTEAFF
V gene: TRBV5-1; CDR3 length: 17; J gene: TRBJ1-6; D gene: TRBD1; clone size: NA; CDR3 DNA: TGCGCCAGCAGGGCCGGGACAGGGACAGTCGGCAATTCACCCCTCCACTTT; CDR3 protein: CASRAGTGTVGNSPLHF
V gene: TRBV13; CDR3 length: 14; J gene: TRBJ2-3; D gene: NA; clone size: NA; CDR3 DNA: TGTGCCAGCAGCGAACTAGGCGACACAGATACGCAGTATTTT; CDR3 protein: CASSELGDTDTQYF
V gene: TRBV29-1; CDR3 length: 13; J gene: TRBJ1-3; D gene: NA; clone size: NA; CDR3 DNA: TGCAGCGTTGGGGGCCCCTCTGGAAACACCATATATTTT; CDR3 protein: CSVGGPSGNTIYF
V gene: TRBV28; CDR3 length: 15; J gene: TRBJ2-2; D gene: TRBD1; clone size: NA; CDR3 DNA: TGTGCCAGCAGTGCCGGGACAGGACGTTACGGGGAGCTGTTTTTT; CDR3 protein: CASSAGTGRYGELFF
V gene: TRBV6-5; CDR3 length: 14; J gene: TRBJ1-1; D gene: NA; clone size: NA; CDR3 DNA: TGTGCCAGCAGCCCCGGGGGGGCGAACACTGAAGCTTTCTTT; CDR3 protein: CASSPGGANTEAFF
V gene: TRBV7-3; CDR3 length: 15; J gene: TRBJ2-2; D gene: NA; clone size: NA; CDR3 DNA: TGTGCCAGCAGCTTAACTGGGACACCTGCCGGGGAGCTGTTTTTT; CDR3 protein: CASSLTGTPAGELFF
V gene: TRBV5-4; CDR3 length: 14; J gene: TRBJ1-2; D gene: TRBD1; clone size: few; CDR3 DNA: TGTGCCAGCAGCCCAGACAGGGGCCTAAATGGCTACACCTTC; CDR3 protein: CASSPDRGLNGYTF
V gene: TRBV27; CDR3 length: 14; J gene: TRBJ2-2; D gene: NA; clone size: NA; CDR3 DNA: TGTGCCAGCAGCGGCAGGGTAGTAACCGGGGAGCTGTTTTTT; CDR3 protein: CASSGRVVTGELFF
V gene: TRBV27; CDR3 length: 13; J gene: TRBJ1-2; D gene: NA; clone size: NA; CDR3 DNA: TGTGCCAGCAGTTTTGGACAGCTCTATGGCTACACCTTC; CDR3 protein: CASSFGQLYGYTF
V gene: TRBV7-2; CDR3 length: 17; J gene: TRBJ2-1; D gene: TRBD2; clone size: NA; CDR3 DNA: TGTGCCAGCAGCTCCAGCACGGCTAGCGGGGGGTTGAATGAGCAGTTCTTC; CDR3 protein: CASSSSTASGGLNEQFF
V gene: TRBV9; CDR3 length: 16; J gene: TRBJ2-1; D gene: TRBD2; clone size: NA; CDR3 DNA: TGTGCCAGCAGCGTAGGGGGTAGCGGGCTATACAATGAGCAGTTCTTC; CDR3 protein: CASSVGGSGLYNEQFF
V gene: TRBV20-1; CDR3 length: 11; J gene: TRBJ2-2; D gene: NA; clone size: once; CDR3 DNA: TGCAGTGCCCAGACTGCGGGGGAGCTGTTTTTT; CDR3 protein: CSAQTAGELFF
V gene: TRBV5-4; CDR3 length: 18; J gene: TRBJ2-1; D gene: TRBD2; clone size: NA; CDR3 DNA: TGTGCCAGCAGCTCCTACAAATGGACTAGCGGGGCCCACAATGAGCAGTTCTTC; CDR3 protein: CASSSYKWTSGAHNEQFF
V gene: TRBV27; CDR3 length: 14; J gene: TRBJ1-2; D gene: TRBD1; clone size: few; CDR3 DNA: TGTGCCAGCAGTTTATTGGCGACAGGGGAAGGCTACACCTTC; CDR3 protein: CASSLLATGEGYTF
V gene: TRBV2; CDR3 length: 15; J gene: TRBJ2-1; D gene: NA; clone size: NA; CDR3 DNA: TGTGCCAGCAGGGCCCTCGCGGCTTCCTACAATGAGCAGTTCTTC; CDR3 protein: CASRALAASYNEQFF
V gene: TRBV19; CDR3 length: 15; J gene: TRBJ1-5; D gene: NA; clone size: once; CDR3 DNA: TGTGCCAGTAGTAAACCGGGACATCGCAATCAGCCCCAGCATTTT; CDR3 protein: CASSKPGHRNQPQHF
V gene: TRBV15; CDR3 length: 15; J gene: TRBJ1-2; D gene: NA; clone size: NA; CDR3 DNA: TGTGCCACCAGCTCCCCTCAGCCAGGGGACTATGGCTACACCTTC; CDR3 protein: CATSSPQPGDYGYTF
V gene: TRBV5-1; CDR3 length: 17; J gene: TRBJ2-4; D gene: NA; clone size: NA; CDR3 DNA: TGCGCCAGCAGCTTGGCCGAGGTGAGCCCGACCAAAAACATTCAGTACTTC; CDR3 protein: CASSLAEVSPTKNIQYF
V gene: TRBV18; CDR3 length: 14; J gene: TRBJ1-5; D gene: NA; clone size: NA; CDR3 DNA: TGTGCCAGCTCACCGGACCGAGGGGGTCAGCCCCAGCATTTT; CDR3 protein: CASSPDRGGQPQHF
V gene: TRBV11-2; CDR3 length: 16; J gene: TRBJ1-2; D gene: TRBD1; clone size: NA; CDR3 DNA: TGTGCCAGCAGCTTAGATAGGGGGCGGGTCGGTGGTGGCTACACCTTC; CDR3 protein: CASSLDRGRVGGGYTF
V gene: TRBV5-1; CDR3 length: 15; J gene: TRBJ1-1; D gene: NA; clone size: NA; CDR3 DNA: TGCGCCAGCAGCCTGGACGGGGGGTCGAACACTGAAGCTTTCTTT; CDR3 protein: CASSLDGGSNTEAFF
V gene: TRBV29-1; CDR3 length: 14; J gene: TRBJ1-1; D gene: NA; clone size: NA; CDR3 DNA: TGCAGCGTCGGGGGTGGCCCTTTGAACACTGAAGCTTTCTTT; CDR3 protein: CSVGGGPLNTEAFF
V gene: TRBV18; CDR3 length: 14; J gene: TRBJ2-1; D gene: TRBD1; clone size: NA; CDR3 DNA: TGTGCCAGCTCACCCGGGACAGCTAACAATGAGCAGTTCTTC; CDR3 protein: CASSPGTANNEQFF
V gene: TRBV19; CDR3 length: 16; J gene: TRBJ2-2; D gene: TRBD1; clone size: NA; CDR3 DNA: TGTGCCAGTAGTACACGCCCAGGGGGCAACACCGGGGAGCTGTTTTTT; CDR3 protein: CASSTRPGGNTGELFF
V gene: TRBV6-5; CDR3 length: 12; J gene: TRBJ1-2; D gene: TRBD1; clone size: NA; CDR3 DNA: TGTGCCAGCAGTCGACAGGGGGGAGGTGACACCTTC; CDR3 protein: CASSRQGGGDTF
V gene: TRBV5-4; CDR3 length: 15; J gene: TRBJ2-5; D gene: TRBD1; clone size: NA; CDR3 DNA: TGTGCCAGCAGTCGGACAGGGCGGGGCCAAGAGACCCAGTACTTC; CDR3 protein: CASSRTGRGQETQYF
V gene: TRBV12-1; CDR3 length: 14; J gene: TRBJ1-1; D gene: NA; clone size: NA; CDR3 DNA: TGTGCCAGCAGCCTTGTTCGACAGGGGGCTAGAGCTTTCTTT; CDR3 protein: CASSLVRQGARAFF
V gene: TRBV10-3; CDR3 length: 13; J gene: TRBJ1-5; D gene: NA; clone size: NA; CDR3 DNA: TGTGCCATCACCGGACAGATCAATCAGCCCCAGCATTTT; CDR3 protein: CAITGQINQPQHF
V gene: TRBV5-4; CDR3 length: 16; J gene: TRBJ2-2; D gene: NA; clone size: once; CDR3 DNA: TGTGCCAGCAGCTTGGAAGGGGGGGCCCCCACCGGGGAGCTGTTTTTT; CDR3 protein: CASSLEGGAPTGELFF
V gene: TRBV25-1; CDR3 length: 16; J gene: TRBJ2-1; D gene: TRBD2; clone size: NA; CDR3 DNA: TGTGCCAGCAGTGAAACCGGGGGGGCTCTCTACAATGAGCAGTTCTTC; CDR3 protein: CASSETGGALYNEQFF
V gene: TRBV10-1; CDR3 length: 17; J gene: TRBJ2-2; D gene: TRBD1; clone size: NA; CDR3 DNA: TGCGCCAGCAGCAGAACCCCAGGGGGCTTCGGCACCGGGGAGCTGTTTTTT; CDR3 protein: CASSRTPGGFGTGELFF
V gene: TRBV7-6; CDR3 length: 16; J gene: TRBJ2-6; D gene: NA; clone size: NA; CDR3 DNA: TGTGCCAGCAGCTATCGACAGCACTCTGGGGCCAACGTCCTGACTTTC; CDR3 protein: CASSYRQHSGANVLTF
V gene: TRBV10-1; CDR3 length: 15; J gene: TRBJ2-3; D gene: NA; clone size: NA; CDR3 DNA: TGCGCCAGCAGTGAAATCGGGGGAAGCACAGATACGCAGTATTTT; CDR3 protein: CASSEIGGSTDTQYF
V gene: TRBV18; CDR3 length: 16; J gene: TRBJ1-2; D gene: NA; clone size: NA; CDR3 DNA: TGTGCCAGCTCACCCTTACCTAGTCAGGGGAACTATGGCTACACCTTC; CDR3 protein: CASSPLPSQGNYGYTF
V gene: TRBV12-5; CDR3 length: 16; J gene: TRBJ2-1; D gene: NA; clone size: NA; CDR3 DNA: TGTGCTAGTGCCCCGAATAGGAGGGTAGAGGACAATGAGCAGTTCTTC; CDR3 protein: CASAPNRRVEDNEQFF
V gene: TRBV6-5; CDR3 length: 14; J gene: TRBJ1-1; D gene: NA; clone size: NA; CDR3 DNA: TGTGCCAGCAGTTACTCAGAGGGAGGCACTGAAGCTTTCTTT; CDR3 protein: CASSYSEGGTEAFF
V gene: TRBV7-8; CDR3 length: 11; J gene: TRBJ1-1; D gene: NA; clone size: NA; CDR3 DNA: TGTGCCAGCAGCTCAGGTCCTGAAGCTTTCTTT; CDR3 protein: CASSSGPEAFF
V gene: TRBV28; CDR3 length: 12; J gene: TRBJ1-1; D gene: TRBD1; clone size: once; CDR3 DNA: TGTGCCAGCAGTCAACAGGGGGTTCGAGCTTTCTTT; CDR3 protein: CASSQQGVRAFF
V gene: TRBV5-1; CDR3 length: 13; J gene: TRBJ1-5; D gene: NA; clone size: NA; CDR3 DNA: TGCGCCAGCAGCTTGGGGGGCTGGCAGCCCCAGCATTTT; CDR3 protein: CASSLGGWQPQHF
V gene: TRBV4-1; CDR3 length: 16; J gene: TRBJ1-1; D gene: TRBD1; clone size: NA; CDR3 DNA: TGCGCCAGCAGCCAAGATAAGGGAACAGGGGGGTCCCAAGCTTTCTTT; CDR3 protein: CASSQDKGTGGSQAFF
V gene: TRBV7-6; CDR3 length: 15; J gene: TRBJ1-5; D gene: TRBD1; clone size: NA; CDR3 DNA: TGTGCCAGCAGCGCCGGGACAGGGTATAATCAGCCCCAGCATTTT; CDR3 protein: CASSAGTGYNQPQHF
V gene: TRBV6-1; CDR3 length: 14; J gene: TRBJ1-1; D gene: TRBD1; clone size: NA; CDR3 DNA: TGTGCCAGCAGTGAGATAGGACAGGGAACTGAAGCTTTCTTT; CDR3 protein: CASSEIGQGTEAFF
V gene: TRBV2; CDR3 length: 13; J gene: TRBJ1-1; D gene: NA; clone size: NA; CDR3 DNA: TGTGCCTTCTCAGGACAGCTGAACACTGAAGCTTTCTTT; CDR3 protein: CAFSGQLNTEAFF
V gene: TRBV7-2; CDR3 length: 14; J gene: TRBJ1-4; D gene: NA; clone size: NA; CDR3 DNA: TGTGCCAGCAGCTTAATTAGGGGAGGTGAAAAACTGTTTTTT; CDR3 protein: CASSLIRGGEKLFF
V gene: TRBV5-1; CDR3 length: 15; J gene: TRBJ2-1; D gene: NA; clone size: NA; CDR3 DNA: TGCGCCAGCAGCTTGGACGGGAGCTCCTACAATGAGCAGTTCTTC; CDR3 protein: CASSLDGSSYNEQFF
V gene: TRBV29-1; CDR3 length: 14; J gene: TRBJ1-1; D gene: NA; clone size: NA; CDR3 DNA: TGCAGCGCCTTTGGACTAACCTCGAACACTGAAGCTTTCTTT; CDR3 protein: CSAFGLTSNTEAFF
V gene: TRBV28; CDR3 length: 13; J gene: TRBJ2-1; D gene: NA; clone size: NA; CDR3 DNA: TGTGCCAGCAGTTTATGGGGGCTCGGTGAGCAGTTCTTC; CDR3 protein: CASSLWGLGEQFF
V gene: TRBV10-3; CDR3 length: 15; J gene: TRBJ1-2; D gene: NA; clone size: NA; CDR3 DNA: TGTGCCATCAGTGACGGGAAGTCAGCGGAAGAGGGCTACACCTTC; CDR3 protein: CAISDGKSAEEGYTF
V gene: TRBV6-2/TRBV6-3; CDR3 length: 16; J gene: TRBJ1-1; D gene: TRBD1; clone size: NA; CDR3 DNA: TGTGCCAGCAGTTCCGAGACAGGGAGGTTGGACACTGAAGCTTTCTTT; CDR3 protein: CASSSETGRLDTEAFF
V gene: TRBV11-2; CDR3 length: 15; J gene: TRBJ1-2; D gene: TRBD1; clone size: NA; CDR3 DNA: TGTGCCAGCAGCCCAGAGACAGGGCTTGTGCATGGCTACACCTTC; CDR3 protein: CASSPETGLVHGYTF
V gene: TRBV15; CDR3 length: 15; J gene: TRBJ1-1; D gene: TRBD1; clone size: NA; CDR3 DNA: TGTGCCACCAGCAGAACCGGACAGGGTGGGACTGAAGCTTTCTTT; CDR3 protein: CATSRTGQGGTEAFF
V gene: TRBV6-5; CDR3 length: 16; J gene: TRBJ2-2; D gene: TRBD1; clone size: once; CDR3 DNA: TGTGCCAGCAGTTACCAGGGACAGACGAACACCGGGGAGCTGTTTTTT; CDR3 protein: CASSYQGQTNTGELFF
V gene: TRBV6-6; CDR3 length: 15; J gene: TRBJ2-1; D gene: NA; clone size: few; CDR3 DNA: TGTGCCAGCAGTTCAAAGGGCGGGTCGCACAATGAGCAGTTCTTC; CDR3 protein: CASSSKGGSHNEQFF